This entry concerns a single T cell receptor beta chain. Its antigen is as yet unknown. This sample was taken from a study of cytotoxic CD8 clonotypes in ibrutinib-treated CLL. Study-level background: IGHV unmutated roughly 18; relapsed/refractory 11; treatment-naive more than 14.

Trimming left V 5 bases short and J 0 bases short, with 8 bases between. The CDR3 covers 14 residues. Germline V lookup: CDR1 KGHSH, CDR2 LQKENI. Assay used: immunoSEQ multiplex PCR; TCRdb lists only in-frame clones, some missing. The sample lists just over 65,000 clones; about 63% were seen once. Study results and caveats: Public clonotypes were rare and shrank or held steady on treatment.

About 2.2 micrograms of genomic DNA came from cryopreserved PBMCs for TCR beta libraries. The receptor was isolated from a human donor with chronic lymphocytic leukemia. The chain recombines TRBV18 with TRBJ1-3, with D perhaps TRBD1 (5 bases). Sequencing was performed on PBMCs, taken after 12 months of ibrutinib treatment. CDR3 sequence: CASSTGNSGNTIYF. CDR3 nucleotides: TGTGCCAGCTCAACAGGAAACTCTGGAAACACCATATATTTT. The variable domain in full, completed from reference TRBV18 and TRBJ1-3, reads NAGVMQNPRHLVRRRGQEARLRCSPMKGHSHVYWYRQLPEEGLKFMVYLQKENIIDESGMPKERFSAEFPKEGPSILRIQQVVRGDSAAYFCASSTGNSGNTIYFGEGSWLTVV.